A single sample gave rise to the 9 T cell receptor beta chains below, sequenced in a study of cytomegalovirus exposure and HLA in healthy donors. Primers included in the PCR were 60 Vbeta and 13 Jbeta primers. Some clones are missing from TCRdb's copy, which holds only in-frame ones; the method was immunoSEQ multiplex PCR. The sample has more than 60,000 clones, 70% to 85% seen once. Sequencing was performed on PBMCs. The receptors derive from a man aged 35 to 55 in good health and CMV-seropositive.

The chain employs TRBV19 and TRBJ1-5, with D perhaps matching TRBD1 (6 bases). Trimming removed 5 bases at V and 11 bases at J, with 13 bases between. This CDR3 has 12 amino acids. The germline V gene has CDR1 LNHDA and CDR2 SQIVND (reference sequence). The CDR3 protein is CASSVREGAQHF. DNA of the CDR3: TGTGCCAGTAGTGTCAGGGAGGGGGCCCAGCATTTT.

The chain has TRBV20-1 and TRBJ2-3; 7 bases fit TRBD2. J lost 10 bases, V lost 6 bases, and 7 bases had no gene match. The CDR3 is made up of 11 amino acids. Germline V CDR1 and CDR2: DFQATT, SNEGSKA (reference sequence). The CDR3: CSAPRGGSQYF. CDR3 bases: TGCAGTGCCCCCCGGGGAGGGTCGCAGTATTTT.

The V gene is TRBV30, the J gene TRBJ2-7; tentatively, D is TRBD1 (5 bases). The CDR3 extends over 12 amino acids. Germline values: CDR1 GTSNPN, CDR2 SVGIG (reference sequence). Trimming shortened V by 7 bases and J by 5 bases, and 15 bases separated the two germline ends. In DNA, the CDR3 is TGTGCCTTGGACATCAGGTATGACGAGCAGTACTTC. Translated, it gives CALDIRYDEQYF.

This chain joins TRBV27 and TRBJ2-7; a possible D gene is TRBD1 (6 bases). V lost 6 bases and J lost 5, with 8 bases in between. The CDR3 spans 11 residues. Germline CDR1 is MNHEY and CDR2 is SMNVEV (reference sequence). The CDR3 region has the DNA TGTGCCAGCAGACAGGGCCACGAGCAGTACTTC. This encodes CASRQGHEQYF.

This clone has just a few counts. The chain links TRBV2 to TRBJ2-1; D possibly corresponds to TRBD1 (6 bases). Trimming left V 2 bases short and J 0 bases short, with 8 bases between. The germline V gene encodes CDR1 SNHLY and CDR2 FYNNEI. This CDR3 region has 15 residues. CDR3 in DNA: TGTGCCAGCAGTGAAAGAGGGGGCTCCTACAATGAGCAGTTCTTC. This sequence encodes CASSERGGSYNEQFF.

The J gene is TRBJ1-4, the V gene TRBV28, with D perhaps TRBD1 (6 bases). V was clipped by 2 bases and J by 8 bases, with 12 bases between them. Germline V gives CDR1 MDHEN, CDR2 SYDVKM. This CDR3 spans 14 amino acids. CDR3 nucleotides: TGTGCCAGCAGTTTACCAGGGGCGCGGGAAAAACTGTTTTTT. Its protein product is CASSLPGAREKLFF.

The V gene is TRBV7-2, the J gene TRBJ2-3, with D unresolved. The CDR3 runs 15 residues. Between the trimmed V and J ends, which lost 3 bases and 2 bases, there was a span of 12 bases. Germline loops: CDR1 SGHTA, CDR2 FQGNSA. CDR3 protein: CASSFRGQSTDTQYF. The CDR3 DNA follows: TGTGCCAGCAGCTTCCGTGGGCAGTCCACAGATACGCAGTATTTT. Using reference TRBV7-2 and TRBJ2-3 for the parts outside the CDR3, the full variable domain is GAGVSQSPSNKVTEKGKDVELRCDPISGHTALYWYRQSLGQGLEFLIYFQGNSAPDKSGLPSDRFSAERTGGSVSTLTIQRTQQEDSAVYLCASSFRGQSTDTQYFGPGTRLTVL.

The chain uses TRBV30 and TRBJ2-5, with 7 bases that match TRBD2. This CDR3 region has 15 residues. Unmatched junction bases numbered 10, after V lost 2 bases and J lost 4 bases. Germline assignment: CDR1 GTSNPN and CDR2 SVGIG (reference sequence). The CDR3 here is CAWSPSSGRGETQYF. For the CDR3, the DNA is TGTGCCTGGAGTCCTTCGTCAGGGAGGGGAGAGACCCAGTACTTC.

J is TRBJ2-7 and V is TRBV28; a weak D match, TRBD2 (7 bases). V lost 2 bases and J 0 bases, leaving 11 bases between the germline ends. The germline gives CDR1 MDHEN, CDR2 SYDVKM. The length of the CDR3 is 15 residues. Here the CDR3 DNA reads TGTGCCAGCAGTTTAGGGGGGGCTAGCTCCTACGAGCAGTACTTC. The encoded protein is CASSLGGASSYEQYF.